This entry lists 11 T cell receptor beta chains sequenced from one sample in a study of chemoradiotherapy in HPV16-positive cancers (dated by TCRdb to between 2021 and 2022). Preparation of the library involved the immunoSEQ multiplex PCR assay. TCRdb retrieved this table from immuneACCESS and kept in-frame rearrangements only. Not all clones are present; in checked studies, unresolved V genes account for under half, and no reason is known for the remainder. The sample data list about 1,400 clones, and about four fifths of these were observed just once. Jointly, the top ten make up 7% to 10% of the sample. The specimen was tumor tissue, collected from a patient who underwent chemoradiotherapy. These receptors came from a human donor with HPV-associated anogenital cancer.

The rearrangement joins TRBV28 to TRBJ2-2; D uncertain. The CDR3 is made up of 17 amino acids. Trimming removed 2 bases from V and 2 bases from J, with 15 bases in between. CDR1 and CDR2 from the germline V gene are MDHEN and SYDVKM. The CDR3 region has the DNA TGTGCCAGCAGTTTAAGGAACGCAGGCCTCAACACCGGGGAGCTGTTTTTT. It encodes CASSLRNAGLNTGELFF. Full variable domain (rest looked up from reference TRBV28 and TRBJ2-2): DVKVTQSSRYLVKRTGEKVFLECVQDMDHENMFWYRQDPGLGLRLIYFSYDVKMKEKGDIPEGYSVSREKKERFSLILESASTNQTSMYLCASSLRNAGLNTGELFFGEGSRLTVL.

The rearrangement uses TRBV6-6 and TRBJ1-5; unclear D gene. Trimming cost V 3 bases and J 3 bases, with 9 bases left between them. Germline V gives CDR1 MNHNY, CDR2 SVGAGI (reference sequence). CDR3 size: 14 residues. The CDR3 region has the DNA TGTGCCAGCAGTTATGGCGGACTCAATCAGCCCCAGCATTTT. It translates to CASSYGGLNQPQHF.

The CDR3 loop reads CASRSSGNTIYF. CDR3 nucleotides: TGTGCCAGCCGAAGTTCTGGAAACACCATATATTTT. The rearrangement links TRBV6-5 to TRBJ1-3, with no clear D. The CDR3 contains 12 residues. Germline CDR1 and CDR2: MNHEY and SVGAGI. V was trimmed by 8 bases and J by 1 base, leaving 6 bases between them.

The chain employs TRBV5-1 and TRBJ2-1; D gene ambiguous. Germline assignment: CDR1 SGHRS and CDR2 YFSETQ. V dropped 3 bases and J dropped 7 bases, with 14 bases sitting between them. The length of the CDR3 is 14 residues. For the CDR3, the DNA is TGCGCCAGCAGCTCAAGGATGACTCCTAATGAGCAGTTCTTC. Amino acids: CASSSRMTPNEQFF.

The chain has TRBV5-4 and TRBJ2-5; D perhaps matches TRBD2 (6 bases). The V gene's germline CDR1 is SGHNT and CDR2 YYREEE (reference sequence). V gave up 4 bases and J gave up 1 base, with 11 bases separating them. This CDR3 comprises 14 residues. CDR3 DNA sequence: TGTGCCAGCAGCCAACGGGACTTCCAAGAGACCCAGTACTTC. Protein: CASSQRDFQETQYF.

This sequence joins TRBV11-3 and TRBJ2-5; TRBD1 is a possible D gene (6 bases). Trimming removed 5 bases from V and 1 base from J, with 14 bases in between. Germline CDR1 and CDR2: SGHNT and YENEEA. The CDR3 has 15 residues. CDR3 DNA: TGTGCCAGCAGCCCAATACAGGGCTCCCAAGAGACCCAGTACTTC. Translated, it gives CASSPIQGSQETQYF.

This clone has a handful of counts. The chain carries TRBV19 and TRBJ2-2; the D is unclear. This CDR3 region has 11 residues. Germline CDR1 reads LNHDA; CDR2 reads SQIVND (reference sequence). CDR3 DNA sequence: TGTGGGACGAGGTACACCGGGGAGCTGTTTTTT. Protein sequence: CGTRYTGELFF.

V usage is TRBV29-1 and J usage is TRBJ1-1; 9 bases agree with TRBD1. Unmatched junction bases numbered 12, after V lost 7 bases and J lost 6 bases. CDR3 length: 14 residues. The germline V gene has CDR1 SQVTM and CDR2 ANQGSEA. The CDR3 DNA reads TGCAGCGCCGGACCGGGACAGGGTAGTTCTGAAGCTTTCTTT. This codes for CSAGPGQGSSEAFF.

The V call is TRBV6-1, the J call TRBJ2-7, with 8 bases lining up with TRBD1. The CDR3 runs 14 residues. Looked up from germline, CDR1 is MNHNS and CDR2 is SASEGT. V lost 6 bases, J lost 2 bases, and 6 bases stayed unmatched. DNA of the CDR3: TGTGCCAGCAGGACGGACAGGGATCCCTACGAGCAGTACTTC. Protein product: CASRTDRDPYEQYF.

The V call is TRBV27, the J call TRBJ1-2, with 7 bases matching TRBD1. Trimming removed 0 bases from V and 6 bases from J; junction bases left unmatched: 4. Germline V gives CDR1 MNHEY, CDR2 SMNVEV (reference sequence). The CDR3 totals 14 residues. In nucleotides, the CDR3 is TGTGCCAGCAGTTTATCACAGGGGTTCCATGGCTACACCTTC. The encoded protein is CASSLSQGFHGYTF.

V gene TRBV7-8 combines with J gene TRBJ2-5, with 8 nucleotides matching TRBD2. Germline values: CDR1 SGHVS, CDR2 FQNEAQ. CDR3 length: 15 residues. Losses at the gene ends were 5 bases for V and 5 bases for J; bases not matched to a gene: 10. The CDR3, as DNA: TGTGCCAGCAGCCCACCGAGCGGGGGAGGTGAGACCCAGTACTTC. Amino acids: CASSPPSGGGETQYF.